The 30 T cell receptor beta chains reported below all come from one sample, sequenced in a study of spatial heterogeneity in lung cancer. Noted time point: sample taken at primary tumor resection. TCRdb processed the 5' RACE reads anew with MiXCR; each CDR3 protein has one entry. The data contain around 11,000 distinct CDR3 sequences, 7.5% to 9% of them singletons. Which antigens these TCRs recognize remains unknown. Study-level points and caveats: Higher tumor mutation counts went along with higher counts of expanded intratumoral alpha and beta TCRs.

Sequenced material: lung tumor tissue, taken at surgery. The receptors were gathered from a female donor with early-stage non-small cell lung cancer.

This clonotype was found many times. The rearrangement joins TRBV7-9 to TRBJ1-4; D perhaps matches TRBD1 (6 bases). V lost 3 bases and J 7 bases, leaving 12 bases between the germline ends. CDR1 SEHNR and CDR2 FQNEAQ come from the germline V gene (reference sequence). This CDR3 is built from 14 residues. CDR3: CASSFRGQGEKLFF. The CDR3 coding sequence is TGTGCCAGCAGCTTCCGGGGGCAGGGTGAAAAACTGTTTTTT. Variable domain in full (rest from reference TRBV7-9 and TRBJ1-4): DTGVSQNPRHKITKRGQNVTFRCDPISEHNRLYWYRQTLGQGPEFLTYFQNEAQLEKSRLLSDRFSAERPKGSFSTLEIQRTEQGDSAMYLCASSFRGQGEKLFFGSGTQLSVL.

By share, this clonotype counts as medium-sized. V gene TRBV5-5 combines with J gene TRBJ2-1; D not resolved. Deletions cut 4 bases from V and 5 bases from J, with 19 bases between. The CDR3 spans 16 residues. CDR1 is SGHKS and CDR2 is YYEKEE in the germline V gene (reference sequence). The chain's CDR3 is CASSPRTDSFNNEQFF. The CDR3 nucleotides are TGTGCCAGCAGCCCGAGGACGGATTCCTTCAACAATGAGCAGTTCTTC.

This clonotype was recorded at least ten times. The chain links TRBV5-4 to TRBJ1-2; maybe TRBD1 (6 bases). This CDR3 has 15 amino acids. V lost 4 bases and J 8 bases, leaving 21 bases between the germline ends. Germline values: CDR1 SGHNT, CDR2 YYREEE (reference sequence). In DNA form, the CDR3 reads TGTGCCAGCAGCCCAGGTGGACAGATATATGGAGGCTACACCTTC. As protein: CASSPGGQIYGGYTF.

The chain combines TRBV4-3 with TRBJ2-7; D gene uncertain. Germline-derived CDR1 and CDR2 are LGHNA and YSLEER. Between the trimmed V and J ends, which lost 4 bases and 6 bases, there was a span of 13 bases. The CDR3 covers 13 residues. The CDR3, as DNA: TGCGCCAGCAGCCCAGAGACGCAGGCCGAGCAGTACTTC. The encoded protein is CASSPETQAEQYF.

This clonotype was counted ten times or more. The rearrangement uses TRBV12-3 or TRBV12-4 and TRBJ2-4, with unresolved D. The CDR3 extends over 13 amino acids. V lost 4 bases, J lost 5 bases, and 9 bases lay in between. The chain's CDR3 is CASSSTFQNIQYF. CDR3 sequence (DNA): TGTGCCAGCAGTTCTACTTTCCAAAACATTCAGTACTTC.

This clonotype has ten or more counts. This sequence joins TRBV7-2 and TRBJ1-2, with 11 positions matching TRBD1. CDR1 and CDR2 (germline): SGHTA, FQGNSA. This CDR3 is 14 amino acids long. Trimming cost V 8 bases and J 12 bases; bases outside gene matches: 14. The CDR3 region is CASVPAGTGGKNTF. CDR3 nucleotides: TGTGCCAGCGTCCCAGCCGGGACAGGGGGAAAGAACACCTTC.

This clonotype was observed a few times. Germline is not matched at one junction end, which may reflect a read error. The chain recombines TRBV5-1 with TRBJ2-2, with D uncertain. Germline CDR1 and CDR2: SGHRS and YFSETQ. The CDR3 runs to 14 residues. CDR3 loop: CAGSLEPITGELFF. CDR3 DNA sequence: TGCGCCGGCAGCTTGGAGCCAATCACCGGGGAGCTGTTTTTT.

This clonotype was seen a handful of times. The gene calls are TRBV7-8 and TRBJ1-1; the D is unclear. V was trimmed by 1 base and J by 0 bases, leaving 9 bases between them. The CDR3 contains 15 residues. The germline gives CDR1 SGHVS, CDR2 FQNEAQ. The CDR3 nucleotides read TGTGCCAGCAGCTTAGTTCGGCAGATGAACACTGAAGCTTTCTTT. Encoded protein: CASSLVRQMNTEAFF.

V usage is TRBV5-4 and J usage is TRBJ2-3; 8 nucleotides match TRBD2. J was trimmed by 2 bases and V by 2 bases; bases with no gene match: 7. The length of the CDR3 is 16 residues. Germline V gene sequence: CDR1 SGHNT, CDR2 YYREEE (reference sequence). The CDR3 protein is CASSFWRGDYTDTQYF. CDR3 in DNA: TGTGCCAGCAGCTTTTGGCGGGGGGACTACACAGATACGCAGTATTTT.

This chain joins TRBV7-9 and TRBJ1-1; no reliable D call. There are 14 residues in the CDR3. CDR1 and CDR2 from the germline V gene are SEHNR and FQNEAQ (reference sequence). The germline V and J ends were trimmed by 5 bases and 1 base, with 11 bases remaining between them. The CDR3 spells CASSPGPANTEAFF. The CDR3, as DNA: TGTGCCAGCAGCCCTGGCCCGGCGAACACTGAAGCTTTCTTT.

The chain links TRBV5-5 to TRBJ2-5, with D hard to call. This CDR3 contains 15 residues. V shed 1 base and J shed 1 base, with 11 bases lying between them. Germline loops: CDR1 SGHKS, CDR2 YYEKEE (reference sequence). The CDR3 nucleotides read TGTGCCAGCAGCTTGTCCCCTCACGCCCAAGAGACCCAGTACTTC. It yields the protein CASSLSPHAQETQYF.

This clonotype was counted at least ten times. V usage is TRBV15 and J usage is TRBJ2-3, with 7 bases matching TRBD2. The CDR3 totals 16 residues. With 4 bases clipped from V and 1 base from J, the junction kept 8 bases outside the gene matches. Germline V lookup: CDR1 LNHNV, CDR2 YYDKDF (reference sequence). CDR3 nucleotide sequence: TGTGCCACCAGCATGGGGGGGGTAATGGGCACAGATACGCAGTATTTT. It specifies CATSMGGVMGTDTQYF.

This clonotype was seen only a few times. The genes are TRBV7-9 and TRBJ2-7; D gene uncertain. The germline V gene has CDR1 SEHNR and CDR2 FQNEAQ (reference sequence). V was trimmed by 8 bases and J by 3 bases, leaving 11 bases between them. This CDR3 region has 12 residues. CDR3 sequence: CASGDGNYEQYF. For the CDR3, the DNA is TGTGCCAGCGGAGACGGTAACTACGAGCAGTACTTC.

Concerning this clonotype: A much larger clone lies one base from this, so it may be a read error. The rearrangement links TRBV15 to TRBJ2-7; 7 bases match TRBD1. The germline V gene has CDR1 LNHNV and CDR2 YYDKDF (reference sequence). The CDR3 covers 12 residues. Here the CDR3 reads CVTSGGGQERYF. The CDR3 DNA follows: TGTGTCACCAGCGGAGGAGGACAGGAGCGGTACTTC.

In this sample, this clonotype turned up many times. The chain couples TRBV6-1 to TRBJ1-5; weak D call: TRBD1 (6 bases). CDR1 is MNHNS, CDR2 SASEGT, per germline. The V gene lost 3 bases and the J gene lost 1 base, with 7 bases spanning the gap. CDR3 length: 14 amino acids. CDR3 in DNA: TGTGCCAGCAGTGACAGGGGAAGCAATCAGCCCCAGCATTTT. Encoded protein: CASSDRGSNQPQHF.

This clonotype was recorded many times. The V gene is TRBV6-6, the J gene TRBJ1-5; unclear D gene. The CDR3 totals 11 residues. CDR1 and CDR2 from the germline V gene are MNHNY and SVGAGI (reference sequence). Trimming left V 2 bases short and J 10 bases short, with 6 bases between. The CDR3 bases are TGTGCCAGCAGTTACACCGGTCCCCAGCATTTT. The encoded protein is CASSYTGPQHF.

There are many counts of this clonotype. V and J are TRBV5-5 and TRBJ2-7; tentatively, D is TRBD1 (6 bases). Germline CDR1 SGHKS, CDR2 YYEKEE (reference sequence). This CDR3 contains 16 residues. V was shortened by 0 bases and J by 2 bases, with 15 bases between the two germline ends. Here the CDR3 DNA reads TGTGCCAGCAGCTTGGACGGCCCAGGGGCTACCTACGAGCAGTACTTC. Residues: CASSLDGPGATYEQYF.

This clonotype was found many times. The J gene is TRBJ2-1, the V gene TRBV11-2; 9 bases are a match to TRBD2. V trimming: 0 bases; J trimming: 7 bases; junction bases outside the gene matches: 13. The CDR3 runs to 18 residues. The V gene's germline CDR1 is SGHAT and CDR2 FQNNGV. CDR3 in DNA: TGTGCCAGCAGCTTAGATCCGGGGGTAGCGGGGGTAGGTAATGAGCAGTTCTTC. Protein sequence: CASSLDPGVAGVGNEQFF.

For the CDR3, the DNA is TGCAGTGCTAGACTGTTGGGTCGGAGCTCCTACGAGCAGTACTTC. Protein sequence: CSARLLGRSSYEQYF. The V gene is TRBV20-1, the J gene TRBJ2-7; unclear D gene. V shed 2 bases and J shed 0 bases, with 14 bases lying between them. Germline V gene data show CDR1 as DFQATT and CDR2 as SNEGSKA (reference sequence). CDR3 length: 15 residues.

The chain is built from TRBV7-2 and TRBJ2-7, with 11 nucleotides matching TRBD2. V dropped 4 bases and J dropped 1; count of bases not matched to a gene: 3. The CDR3 covers 15 residues. CDR1 is SGHTA and CDR2 is FQGNSA in the germline V gene. The CDR3 sequence: CASSSLAGASYEQYF. The CDR3 nucleotides are TGTGCCAGCAGCTCACTAGCGGGGGCTTCCTACGAGCAGTACTTC.

This clonotype is deemed medium-sized (0.01 to 0.1%). The V gene is TRBV7-2, the J gene TRBJ1-5; 10 nucleotides match TRBD1. The length of the CDR3 is 14 residues. Germline-derived CDR1 and CDR2 are SGHTA and FQGNSA. The trim removed 5 bases at V and 16 bases at J, leaving 14 bases unmatched. This CDR3 reads CASSQSLGTGEQHF. The CDR3 nucleotides are TGTGCCAGCAGCCAATCCCTAGGGACAGGGGAGCAACATTTT.

The sample holds many counts of this clonotype. This chain links TRBV10-3 with TRBJ2-1, with TRBD1 identical over 7 bases. Germline lookup yields CDR1 ENHRY and CDR2 SYGVKD. The CDR3 contains 14 residues. V was clipped by 3 bases and J by 9 bases; unmatched bases: 8. CDR3 protein: CAISDPGRGREQFF. CDR3 sequence (DNA): TGTGCCATCAGTGACCCCGGTAGGGGGCGTGAGCAGTTCTTC.

This clonotype was counted at least ten times. The gene calls are TRBV12-3 or TRBV12-4 and TRBJ1-3; D unresolved. Trimming cost V 3 bases and J 0 bases, with 12 bases left between them. CDR3 size: 16 residues. This CDR3 is CASSFDASNSGNTIYF. The DNA for the CDR3 is TGTGCCAGCAGTTTTGACGCCTCAAACTCTGGAAACACCATATATTTT.

This clonotype is classed as large (0.1 to 1%). The V gene is TRBV6-2 or TRBV6-3, the J gene TRBJ2-1, with TRBD2 matching 9 bases. Germline values: CDR1 MNHEY, CDR2 SVGEGT. The CDR3 spans 13 residues. V dropped 6 bases and J dropped 6; count of bases not matched to a gene: 3. The CDR3 is CASRGLAINEQFF. In nucleotides, the CDR3 is TGTGCCAGCAGGGGACTAGCTATCAATGAGCAGTTCTTC.

This clonotype came up a few times. The chain joins TRBV5-1 to TRBJ1-2; 7 bases align to TRBD1. Germline V gene sequence: CDR1 SGHRS, CDR2 YFSETQ. V was clipped by 1 base and J by 5 bases; unmatched bases: 5. There are 14 residues in the CDR3. The CDR3 reads CASSLTGAQYGYTF. DNA of the CDR3: TGCGCCAGCAGCTTGACAGGGGCGCAATATGGCTACACCTTC.

This clonotype was seen only a few times. J is TRBJ2-3 and V is TRBV18; no firm D call. This CDR3 spans 13 amino acids. Trimming pared 3 bases from V and 0 bases from J, leaving 4 bases between. Looked up from germline, CDR1 is KGHSH and CDR2 is LQKENI. This chain's CDR3 is CASSPSSTDTQYF. In DNA, the CDR3 is TGTGCCAGCTCACCCTCGAGCACAGATACGCAGTATTTT.

This clonotype was recorded at least ten times. The chain has TRBV2 and TRBJ1-6; tentatively, D is TRBD1 (5 bases). CDR3 length: 15 residues. Germline loops: CDR1 SNHLY, CDR2 FYNNEI. V lost 6 bases and J lost 7, with 16 bases in between. The CDR3 sequence is CASRPPGTENSPLHF. CDR3 nucleotides: TGTGCCAGCAGGCCCCCCGGGACTGAGAATTCACCCCTCCACTTT.

This clonotype came up many times. V is TRBV7-2 and J is TRBJ2-5; TRBD1 is a possible D gene (5 bases). The V gene lost 5 bases and the J gene lost 5 bases, with 15 bases spanning the gap. The CDR3 loop spans 14 amino acids. Per the germline V gene, CDR1 is SGHTA and CDR2 is FQGNSA. The CDR3 DNA sequence: TGTGCCAGCAGCACCGTAGGGGTTGGGGAGACCCAGTACTTC. This encodes CASSTVGVGETQYF.

This clonotype was observed many times. The chain is built from TRBV6-6 and TRBJ1-2; D possibly corresponds to TRBD1 (5 bases). This CDR3 is built from 12 residues. V lost 7 bases and J 2 bases, leaving 8 bases between the germline ends. Per germline, CDR1 MNHNY and CDR2 SVGAGI (reference sequence). This chain's CDR3 is CASKGPNYGYTF. CDR3 in DNA: TGTGCCAGCAAGGGGCCAAACTATGGCTACACCTTC.

The sample holds many counts of this clonotype. The V call is TRBV7-9, the J call TRBJ1-5; TRBD1 agrees at 7 bases. The CDR3 contains 16 residues. CDR1 and CDR2 from the germline V gene are SEHNR and FQNEAQ (reference sequence). V lost 5 bases, J lost 1 base, and 8 bases stayed unmatched. The CDR3 bases are TGTGCCAGCAGCCTCGAGGGGGGACAGAGCAATCAGCCCCAGCATTTT. Protein: CASSLEGGQSNQPQHF. The full variable domain, in which reference TRBV7-9 and TRBJ1-5 provide the parts outside the CDR3, is DTGVSQNPRHKITKRGQNVTFRCDPISEHNRLYWYRQTLGQGPEFLTYFQNEAQLEKSRLLSDRFSAERPKGSFSTLEIQRTEQGDSAMYLCASSLEGGQSNQPQHFGDGTRLSIL.